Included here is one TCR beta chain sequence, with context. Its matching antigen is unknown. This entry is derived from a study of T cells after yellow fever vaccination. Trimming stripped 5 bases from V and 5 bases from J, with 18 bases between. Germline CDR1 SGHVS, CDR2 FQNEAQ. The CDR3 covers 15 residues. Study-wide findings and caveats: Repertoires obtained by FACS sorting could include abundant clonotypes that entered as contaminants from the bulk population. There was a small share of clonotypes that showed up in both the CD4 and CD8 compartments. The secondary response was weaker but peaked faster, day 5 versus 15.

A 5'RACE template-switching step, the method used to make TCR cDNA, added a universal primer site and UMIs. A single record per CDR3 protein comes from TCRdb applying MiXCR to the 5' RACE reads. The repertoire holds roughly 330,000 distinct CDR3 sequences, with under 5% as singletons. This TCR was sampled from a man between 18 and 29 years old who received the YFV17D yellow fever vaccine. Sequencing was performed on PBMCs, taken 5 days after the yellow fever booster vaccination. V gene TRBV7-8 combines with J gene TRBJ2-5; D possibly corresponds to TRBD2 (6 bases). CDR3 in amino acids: CASSSGPSPGETQYF. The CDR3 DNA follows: TGTGCCAGCAGCAGCGGGCCCTCCCCCGGGGAGACCCAGTACTTC. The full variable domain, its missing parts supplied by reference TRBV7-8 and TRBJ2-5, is GAGVSQSPRYKVAKRGQDVALRCDPISGHVSLFWYQQALGQGPEFLTYFQNEAQLDKSGLPSDRFFAERPEGSVSTLKIQRTQQEDSAVYLCASSSGPSPGETQYFGPGTRLLVL.